This T cell receptor beta chain was found in a study of OX40 agonist ivuxolimab in advanced cancers. In the study overall: Prior anti-PD-1, anti-PD-L1 or anti-CTLA-4 therapy did not bar entry, and 40% had some. Regarding the study as a whole: Nonresponders included some who also had low normalized T-cell clonal expansion. Fewer expanded clones were found on average in CD4+ than in CD8+ T cells.

Of note for this clone: The antigen is unknown.

TCRdb's copy holds only in-frame clones and misses some; the assay was immunoSEQ multiplex PCR. The sample holds under 70,000 clones, about nine tenths seen once. Trimming cost V 2 bases and J 4 bases; bases outside gene matches: 4. This CDR3 spans 15 amino acids. From germline, CDR1 is MNHEY and CDR2 SVGAGI. This receptor was obtained from an adult with an advanced solid tumor such as melanoma, head and neck, liver or kidney cancer. This sequence joins TRBV6-5 and TRBJ2-1; 8 nucleotides line up with TRBD1. This specimen consisted of CD4+ or CD8+ T cells sorted from blood, obtained in a trial of the OX40 agonist ivuxolimab. The CDR3 region is CASSYGQGNYNEQFF. DNA of the CDR3: TGTGCCAGCAGTTACGGACAGGGTAATTACAATGAGCAGTTCTTC.